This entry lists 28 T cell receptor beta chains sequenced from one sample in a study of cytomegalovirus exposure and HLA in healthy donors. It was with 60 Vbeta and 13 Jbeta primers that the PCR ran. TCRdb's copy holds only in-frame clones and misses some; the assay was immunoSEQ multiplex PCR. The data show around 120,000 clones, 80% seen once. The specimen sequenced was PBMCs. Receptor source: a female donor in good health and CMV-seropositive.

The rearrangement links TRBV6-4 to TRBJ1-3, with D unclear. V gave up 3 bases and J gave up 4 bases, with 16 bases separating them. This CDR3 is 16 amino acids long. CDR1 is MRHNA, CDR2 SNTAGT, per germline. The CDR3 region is CASSESRPRIGNTIYF. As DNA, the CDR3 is TGTGCCAGCAGTGAGAGCCGTCCAAGAATCGGAAACACCATATATTTT.

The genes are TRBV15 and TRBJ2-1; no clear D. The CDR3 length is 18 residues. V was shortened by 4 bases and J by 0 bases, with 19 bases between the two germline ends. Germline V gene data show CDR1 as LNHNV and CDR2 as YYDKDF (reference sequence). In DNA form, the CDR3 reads TGTGCCACCAGCACGAGCGCTTTGAGGCGGAGCTCCTACAATGAGCAGTTCTTC. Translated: CATSTSALRRSSYNEQFF.

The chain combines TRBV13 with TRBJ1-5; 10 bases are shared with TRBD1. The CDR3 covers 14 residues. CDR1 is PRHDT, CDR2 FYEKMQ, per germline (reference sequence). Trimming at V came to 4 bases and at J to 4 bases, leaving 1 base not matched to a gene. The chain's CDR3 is CASSSGQGNQPQHF. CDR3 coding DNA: TGTGCCAGCAGCTCGGGACAGGGGAATCAGCCCCAGCATTTT.

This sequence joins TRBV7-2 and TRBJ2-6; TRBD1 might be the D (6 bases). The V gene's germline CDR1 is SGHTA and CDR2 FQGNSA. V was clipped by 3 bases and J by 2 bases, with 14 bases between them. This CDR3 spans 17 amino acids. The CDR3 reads CASSFNLQGTGANVLTF. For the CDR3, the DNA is TGTGCCAGCAGCTTCAATCTACAGGGTACTGGGGCCAACGTCCTGACTTTC.

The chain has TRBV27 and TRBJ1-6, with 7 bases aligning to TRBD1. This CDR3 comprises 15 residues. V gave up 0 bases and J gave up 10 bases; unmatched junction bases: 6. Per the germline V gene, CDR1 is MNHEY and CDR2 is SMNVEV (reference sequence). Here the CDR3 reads CASSLSIQGLSPLHF. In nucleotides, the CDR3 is TGTGCCAGCAGTTTATCGATACAGGGGTTATCACCCCTCCACTTT.

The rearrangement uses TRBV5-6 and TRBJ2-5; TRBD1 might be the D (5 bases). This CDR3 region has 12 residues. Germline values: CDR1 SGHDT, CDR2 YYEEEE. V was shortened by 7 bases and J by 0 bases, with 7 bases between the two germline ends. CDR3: CASDSYQETQYF. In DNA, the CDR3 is TGTGCCAGCGACAGTTACCAAGAGACCCAGTACTTC.

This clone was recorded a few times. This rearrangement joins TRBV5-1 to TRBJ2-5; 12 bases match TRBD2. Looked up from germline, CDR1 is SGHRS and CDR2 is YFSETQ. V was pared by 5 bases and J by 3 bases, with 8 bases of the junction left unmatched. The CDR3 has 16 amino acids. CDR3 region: CASRLLAGGPEETQYF. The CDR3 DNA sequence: TGCGCCAGCAGGCTACTAGCGGGGGGCCCCGAAGAGACCCAGTACTTC.

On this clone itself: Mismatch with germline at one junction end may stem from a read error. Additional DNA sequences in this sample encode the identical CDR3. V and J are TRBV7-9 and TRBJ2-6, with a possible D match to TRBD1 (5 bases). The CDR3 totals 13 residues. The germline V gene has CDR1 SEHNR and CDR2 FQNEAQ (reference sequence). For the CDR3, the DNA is TGTGCCAGCCTCCTCTCTGGGGCCAACGTCCTGACCTTC. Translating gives CASLLSGANVLTF.

CDR3 amino acids: CASSEAAREQEKLFF. CDR3 DNA sequence: TGTGCCAGCAGTGAAGCGGCCAGGGAACAGGAAAAACTGTTTTTT. This chain joins TRBV2 and TRBJ1-4; a possible D gene is TRBD1 (5 bases). Germline loops: CDR1 SNHLY, CDR2 FYNNEI. Deletions cut 0 bases from V and 8 bases from J, with 13 bases between. The CDR3 length is 15 residues. The variable domain in full, completed from reference TRBV2 and TRBJ1-4, reads EPEVTQTPSHQVTQMGQEVILRCVPISNHLYFYWYRQILGQKVEFLVSFYNNEISEKSEIFDDQFSVERPDGSNFTLKIRSTKLEDSAMYFCASSEAAREQEKLFFGSGTQLSVL.

The CDR3 loop is CASSWDRTEAFF. DNA of the CDR3: TGTGCCAGCAGTTGGGACAGGACTGAAGCTTTCTTT. J is TRBJ1-1 and V is TRBV2; 8 nucleotides agree with TRBD1. Germline CDR1 SNHLY, CDR2 FYNNEI. This CDR3 comprises 12 residues. The V gene end was trimmed by 5 bases and the J gene end by 5 bases; junction bases not matched to a gene: 1.

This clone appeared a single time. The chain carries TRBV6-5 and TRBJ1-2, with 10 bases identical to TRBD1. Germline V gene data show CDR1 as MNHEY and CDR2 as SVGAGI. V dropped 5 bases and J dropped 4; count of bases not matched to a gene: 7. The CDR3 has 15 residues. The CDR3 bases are TGTGCCAGCAGTACCCGGGACAGGGGACCCTATGGCTACACCTTC. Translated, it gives CASSTRDRGPYGYTF.

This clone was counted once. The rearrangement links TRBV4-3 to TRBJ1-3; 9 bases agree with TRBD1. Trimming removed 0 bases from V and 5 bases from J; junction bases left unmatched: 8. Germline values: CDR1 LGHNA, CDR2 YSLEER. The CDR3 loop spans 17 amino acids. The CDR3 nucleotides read TGCGCCAGCAGCCAAGATCTATACAGGGGGCCACGAAACACCATATATTTT. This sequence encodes CASSQDLYRGPRNTIYF.

The CDR3 sequence: CASSWPGQGYGYTF. In DNA form, the CDR3 reads TGTGCCAGCAGCTGGCCGGGACAGGGCTATGGCTACACCTTC. V usage is TRBV5-6 and J usage is TRBJ1-2; the match to TRBD1 covers 9 bases. Germline CDR1 SGHDT, CDR2 YYEEEE. J lost 4 bases, V lost 3 bases, and 4 bases had no gene match. The CDR3 is 14 residues long.

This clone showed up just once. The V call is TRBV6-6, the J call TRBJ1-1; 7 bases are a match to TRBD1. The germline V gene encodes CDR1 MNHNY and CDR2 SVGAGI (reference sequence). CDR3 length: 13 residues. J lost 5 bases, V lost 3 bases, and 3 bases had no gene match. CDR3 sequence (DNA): TGTGCCAGCAGTTATTCACAGGGGACTGAAGCTTTCTTT. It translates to CASSYSQGTEAFF.

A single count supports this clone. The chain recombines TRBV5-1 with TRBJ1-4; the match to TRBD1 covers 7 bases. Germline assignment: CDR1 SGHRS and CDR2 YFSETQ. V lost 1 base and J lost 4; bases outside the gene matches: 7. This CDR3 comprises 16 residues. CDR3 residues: CASSLLGGNSNEKLFF. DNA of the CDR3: TGCGCCAGCAGCTTGTTAGGGGGCAACAGTAATGAAAAACTGTTTTTT.

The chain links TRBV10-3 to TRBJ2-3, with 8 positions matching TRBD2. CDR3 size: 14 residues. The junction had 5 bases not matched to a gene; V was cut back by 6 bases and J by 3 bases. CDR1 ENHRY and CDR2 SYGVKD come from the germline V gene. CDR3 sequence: CAISRTSLTDTQYF. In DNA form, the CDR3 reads TGTGCCATCAGCCGGACTAGCCTGACAGATACGCAGTATTTT.

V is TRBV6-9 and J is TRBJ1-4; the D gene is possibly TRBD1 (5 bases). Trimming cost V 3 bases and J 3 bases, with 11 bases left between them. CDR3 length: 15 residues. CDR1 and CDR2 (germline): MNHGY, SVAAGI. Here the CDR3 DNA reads TGTGCCAGCAGTTACGCCAGGGCAGCTAATGAAAAACTGTTTTTT. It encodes CASSYARAANEKLFF.

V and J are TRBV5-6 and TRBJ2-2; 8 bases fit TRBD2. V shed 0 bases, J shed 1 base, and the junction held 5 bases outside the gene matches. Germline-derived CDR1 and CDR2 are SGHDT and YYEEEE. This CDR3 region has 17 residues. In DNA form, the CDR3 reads TGTGCCAGCAGCTTGGTCTACGGGGGGGGGAACACCGGGGAGCTGTTTTTT. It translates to CASSLVYGGGNTGELFF.

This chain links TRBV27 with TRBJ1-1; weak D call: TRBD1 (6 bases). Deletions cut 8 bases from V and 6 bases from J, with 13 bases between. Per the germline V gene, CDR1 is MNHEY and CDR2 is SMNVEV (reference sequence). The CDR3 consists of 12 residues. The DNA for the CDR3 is TGTGCCAGCGGCCGGACAGTAGCTGAAGCTTTCTTT. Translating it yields CASGRTVAEAFF.

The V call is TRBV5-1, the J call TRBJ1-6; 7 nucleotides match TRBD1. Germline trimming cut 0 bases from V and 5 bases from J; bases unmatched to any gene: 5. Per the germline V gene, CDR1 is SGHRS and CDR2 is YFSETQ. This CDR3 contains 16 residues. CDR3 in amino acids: CASSLEIQGNNSPLHF. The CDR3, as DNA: TGCGCCAGCAGCTTGGAAATACAGGGGAATAATTCACCCCTCCACTTT.

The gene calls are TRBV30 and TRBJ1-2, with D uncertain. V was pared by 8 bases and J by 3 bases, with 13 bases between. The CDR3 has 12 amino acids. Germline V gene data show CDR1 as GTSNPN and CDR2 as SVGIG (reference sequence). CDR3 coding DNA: TGTGCCACGCGCGGCACCTACTATGGCTACACCTTC. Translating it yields CATRGTYYGYTF.

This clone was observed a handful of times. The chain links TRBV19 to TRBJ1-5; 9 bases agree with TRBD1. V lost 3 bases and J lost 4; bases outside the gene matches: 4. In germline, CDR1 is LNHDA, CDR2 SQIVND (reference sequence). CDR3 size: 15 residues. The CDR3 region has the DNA TGTGCCAGTAGTATTGCGGGACAGGGAAATCAGCCCCAGCATTTT. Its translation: CASSIAGQGNQPQHF.

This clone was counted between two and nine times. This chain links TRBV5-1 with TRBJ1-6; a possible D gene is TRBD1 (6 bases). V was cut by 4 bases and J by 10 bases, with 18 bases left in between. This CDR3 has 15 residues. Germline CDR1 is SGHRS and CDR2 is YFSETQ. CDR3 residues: CASSTQGFSVSPLHF. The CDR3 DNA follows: TGCGCCAGCAGCACACAGGGCTTCTCGGTGTCACCCCTCCACTTT.

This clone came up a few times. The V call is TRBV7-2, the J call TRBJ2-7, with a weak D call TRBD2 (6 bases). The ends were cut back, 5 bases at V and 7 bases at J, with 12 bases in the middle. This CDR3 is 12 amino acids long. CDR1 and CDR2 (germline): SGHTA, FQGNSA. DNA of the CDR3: TGTGCCAGCAGCCTTCTTCGGGAGGAGCAGTACTTC. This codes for CASSLLREEQYF. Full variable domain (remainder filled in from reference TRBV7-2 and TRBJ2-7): GAGVSQSPSNKVTEKGKDVELRCDPISGHTALYWYRQSLGQGLEFLIYFQGNSAPDKSGLPSDRFSAERTGGSVSTLTIQRTQQEDSAVYLCASSLLREEQYFGPGTRLTVT.

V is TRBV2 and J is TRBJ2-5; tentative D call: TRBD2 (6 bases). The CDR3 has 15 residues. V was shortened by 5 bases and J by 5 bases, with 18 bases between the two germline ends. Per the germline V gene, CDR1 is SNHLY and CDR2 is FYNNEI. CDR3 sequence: CASSKTGSPGETQYF. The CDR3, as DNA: TGTGCCAGCAGTAAGACCGGGAGTCCGGGGGAGACCCAGTACTTC.

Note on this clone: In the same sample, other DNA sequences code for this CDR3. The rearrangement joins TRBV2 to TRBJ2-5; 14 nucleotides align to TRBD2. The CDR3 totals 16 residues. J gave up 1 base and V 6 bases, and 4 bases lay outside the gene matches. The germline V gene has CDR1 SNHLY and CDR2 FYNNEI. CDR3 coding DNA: TGTGCCAGCAGCCTTGGACTAGCGGGGGGCCAAGAGACCCAGTACTTC. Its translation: CASSLGLAGGQETQYF.

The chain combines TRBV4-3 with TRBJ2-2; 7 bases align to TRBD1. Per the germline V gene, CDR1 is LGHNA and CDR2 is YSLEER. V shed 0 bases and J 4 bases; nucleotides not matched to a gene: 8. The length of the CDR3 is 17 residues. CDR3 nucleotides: TGCGCCAGCAGCCAAGATCGAGCGACAGGGTCCACCGGGGAGCTGTTTTTT. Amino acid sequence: CASSQDRATGSTGELFF.

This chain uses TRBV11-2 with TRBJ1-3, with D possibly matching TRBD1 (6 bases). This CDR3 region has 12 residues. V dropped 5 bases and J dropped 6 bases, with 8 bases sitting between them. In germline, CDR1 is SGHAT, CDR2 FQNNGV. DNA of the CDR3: TGTGCCAGCAGCCAGGGGCCAAACACCATATATTTT. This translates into CASSQGPNTIYF.